These T cell receptor beta chains were read from a single sample in a study of blood T cells in healthy people across ages. TCRdb recomputed calls from the 5' RACE reads with MiXCR, one row per CDR3 protein. This sample has 700,000 to 1,000,000 distinct CDR3 sequences; approximately 44% occur once, and the top ten carry around 18%. The sequenced sample was blood. Receptor source: a man aged 55 to 70 in good health. The conserved cysteine and the conserved F or W are not part of the CDR3 here. The order of the fields is V gene, CDR3 protein.

v_gene: TRBV4-1
CDR3aa: ASSQHQGNYGYT

v_gene: TRBV20-1
CDR3aa: SARVQAGGGNEQF

v_gene: TRBV7-2
CDR3aa: ASSLDGQRRYEQY

v_gene: TRBV24-1
CDR3aa: ATSDRTGAMELF

v_gene: TRBV10-3
CDR3aa: AIKKGGPDRDSNQPQH

v_gene: TRBV3-1
CDR3aa: ASSRGTVNNSPLH

v_gene: TRBV11-2
CDR3aa: ASSILAINEQY

v_gene: TRBV5-1
CDR3aa: ASSFSSGGAGDTQY

v_gene: TRBV2
CDR3aa: TSSEGTGGETQY

v_gene: TRBV30
CDR3aa: AWSVLSSMNTEAF

v_gene: TRBV9
CDR3aa: ASSAAGSRPAEQY

v_gene: TRBV5-1
CDR3aa: ASSIGTAATNEKLF

v_gene: TRBV6-2/TRBV6-3
CDR3aa: ASSWPQGSGANVLT

v_gene: TRBV6-2/TRBV6-3
CDR3aa: ASSARQGANEQY

v_gene: TRBV20-1
CDR3aa: SAGQGSPYEQY

v_gene: TRBV11-3
CDR3aa: ASSLEGTSGGVNEQF

v_gene: TRBV6-5
CDR3aa: ASSPTRTEKLF

v_gene: TRBV27
CDR3aa: ASSNENQGRYGYT

v_gene: TRBV28
CDR3aa: ASSLWTGASSPLH

v_gene: TRBV7-2
CDR3aa: ASSSPPGGQTQY